The entry below describes one T cell receptor beta chain. There is no known antigen for this receptor. No quality values exist for individual bases; no much larger clone is one base distant. This specimen includes other DNA sequences encoding the same CDR3. The data were taken from a study of blood T cell repertoires in COVID-19 (TCRdb year 2020). About the full investigation: The collaborator samples originated in the United States, Italy and Spain and spanned the acute and convalescent phases of COVID-19. The samples were drawn from two sources: the first 160 participants of the ongoing ImmuneRACE study, and about 1,300 subjects contributed by 6 global collaborators. Sample metadata almost always included a de-identified subject ID, COVID-19 status, age in years and sex. The material from the prospective study consisted of cDNA or gDNA derived from T cells, B-cell-depleted T cells, or PBMCs. The dataset comprised deeply sampled blood TCRbeta repertoires from subjects exposed to, actively infected with, or recovered from COVID-19. Where available, HLA class I and class II types were taken from metadata supplied by the sample provider and were not determined by assay-based typing. The repertoires were released in a freely available public database intended as a resource for research on the immune response to SARS-CoV-2.

V trim: 4 bases; J trim: 3 bases; unmatched bases: 2. Reading from cysteine to phenylalanine, the CDR3 counts 14 amino acids. The CDR3 DNA has 42 bases and is translated from base 1. CDR1 and CDR2, looked up from the germline V gene (reference sequence), are SGHAT and FQDESV. Broader findings and caveats from the paper: The amount of clinical and demographic metadata varied by source and participant and was provided uncurated.

The collaborating institutions used their own protocols to collect whole blood in K2EDTA tubes. Collaborator samples were shipped for TCRbeta analysis as frozen whole blood, isolated PBMCs, or DNA extracted from either sample type. TCRbeta CDR3 regions were amplified from genomic DNA using the immunoSEQ Assay, a bias-controlled multiplex PCR. Turning to the authors' computational methods: Within the assay, amplification of reference gene primers was used to estimate how many nucleated cells each sample contained. To quantify the absolute abundance of each unique TCRbeta CDR3 rearrangement, sequence reads were collapsed and filtered. For each sample, productive Simpson clonality was calculated as the square root of Simpson's diversity index across productive rearrangements. TCRdb took this table from immuneACCESS and kept in-frame rearrangements with V and J called. Such tables lack part of the clones; where checked against another copy, unresolved V genes explain under half of the gap, and the rest is unexplained. D and trimming come from the DNA, and the V and J calls and clone size come from that table. Across this sample there are approximately 200,000 clones, with roughly nine tenths seen only once. Of the sample, about 2.2% is held by the ten largest clones.

The chain uses TRBV11-1 and TRBJ1-1, with 10 bases matching TRBD1. The TCR sequence derives from a woman aged 45-59 years with acute or convalescent COVID-19. What was sequenced was peripheral blood. The CDR3 reads CASSWDRGDTEAFF. The sequence in DNA is TGTGCCAGCAGCTGGGACAGGGGAGACACTGAAGCTTTCTTT.